These 27 T cell receptor beta chains were all obtained from the same sample, sequenced in a study of blood T cell repertoires in COVID-19. Generated by immunoSEQ multiplex PCR, the TCRdb table keeps only in-frame clones and is missing some. The table shows tens of thousands of clones, with approximately 80% occurring only once. Sequencing was carried out using peripheral blood. These receptors all stem from a human donor in a cohort sampled during active COVID-19.

This clone was detected only a few times. This chain joins TRBV5-1 and TRBJ2-1, with TRBD2 identical over 15 bases. The junction had 9 bases not matched to a gene; V was cut back by 2 bases and J by 9 bases. Germline V gives CDR1 SGHRS, CDR2 YFSETQ. The CDR3 sequence is 17 residues long. The CDR3 here is CASSFPLGLAGGPEQFF. CDR3 nucleotides: TGCGCCAGCAGCTTCCCGCTCGGACTAGCGGGGGGGCCTGAGCAGTTCTTC.

This clone was counted only a few times. This sequence joins TRBV2 and TRBJ2-7; D is perhaps TRBD1 (6 bases). CDR1 SNHLY and CDR2 FYNNEI come from the germline V gene. This CDR3 is built from 12 residues. V shed 8 bases and J shed 0 bases, with 8 bases lying between them. Written as DNA, the CDR3 is TGTGCCAGCGGGACATCCTCCTACGAGCAGTACTTC. Protein product: CASGTSSYEQYF.

A note on this clone: Other DNA sequences within the sample encode an identical CDR3. This chain connects TRBV6-5 to TRBJ1-2; 8 bases match TRBD1. Trimming took 7 bases from V and 7 from J; bases not matched to a gene: 8. The CDR3 is 13 residues long. The germline V gene encodes CDR1 MNHEY and CDR2 SVGAGI. The DNA for the CDR3 is TGTGCCAGCAAACCAGACAGGGGAGGTGGCTACACCTTC. The encoded protein is CASKPDRGGGYTF.

V and J are TRBV6-2 or TRBV6-3 and TRBJ2-1; the match to TRBD2 covers 7 bases. Germline V CDR1 and CDR2: MNHEY, SVGEGT. Germline trimming cut 1 base from V and 6 bases from J; bases unmatched to any gene: 6. The CDR3 is 15 amino acids. The CDR3 here is CASSYWASGRNEQFF. CDR3 in DNA: TGTGCCAGCAGTTACTGGGCTAGCGGCCGCAATGAGCAGTTCTTC.

The chain employs TRBV29-1 and TRBJ2-7; maybe TRBD2 (6 bases). The germline gives CDR1 SQVTM, CDR2 ANQGSEA. V dropped 5 bases and J dropped 6 bases, with 20 bases sitting between them. CDR3 length: 14 residues. The CDR3 region has the DNA TGCAGCGTTTCGGGGGACCCCTTAAAGGGCGAGCAGTACTTC. Translated: CSVSGDPLKGEQYF.

The chain combines TRBV3-1 (or the pseudogene TRBV3-2) with TRBJ1-1, with D unclear. Germline CDR1 is LGHDT and CDR2 is YNNKEL (reference sequence). The V and J ends lost 2 bases and 2 bases respectively, with 9 bases between them. The CDR3 totals 14 residues. The CDR3 loop reads CASSQFLANTEAFF. The CDR3 DNA sequence: TGTGCCAGCAGCCAATTTCTGGCCAACACTGAAGCTTTCTTT.

This clone was counted only a few times. The chain recombines TRBV7-9 with TRBJ1-6; 10 positions match TRBD1. This CDR3 has 15 residues. Trimming at V came to 5 bases and at J to 6 bases, leaving 4 bases not matched to a gene. CDR1 and CDR2 from the germline V gene are SEHNR and FQNEAQ (reference sequence). The CDR3 loop is CASSPGTGVNSPLHF. CDR3 bases: TGTGCCAGCAGCCCCGGGACAGGGGTTAATTCACCCCTCCACTTT.

The chain couples TRBV7-2 to TRBJ1-3; D gene uncertain. Trimming pared 5 bases from V and 2 bases from J, leaving 13 bases between. The CDR3 runs to 15 residues. CDR1 SGHTA and CDR2 FQGNSA come from the germline V gene. As DNA, the CDR3 is TGTGCCAGCAGCACCCACGCAGGTGCTGGAAACACCATATATTTT. Translating gives CASSTHAGAGNTIYF.

This clone was observed at least ten times. This rearrangement joins TRBV6-5 to TRBJ1-2; weak D call: TRBD1 (6 bases). The CDR3 is 15 residues long. Germline V gene data show CDR1 as MNHEY and CDR2 as SVGAGI. V was pared by 0 bases and J by 8 bases, with 16 bases between. The CDR3 DNA is TGTGCCAGCAGTTACTCGCGGGGGCCGAGAAGAGGCTACACCTTC. The encoded protein is CASSYSRGPRRGYTF.

A few counts support this clone. The chain recombines TRBV10-3 with TRBJ1-6; 7 bases line up with TRBD1. The CDR3 loop spans 16 amino acids. CDR1 and CDR2 (germline): ENHRY, SYGVKD. The J segment lost 8 bases and the V segment lost 6 bases, leaving 13 bases of the junction unmatched. The CDR3 sequence is CAIRGDQQGRYSPLHF. DNA of the CDR3: TGTGCCATCAGGGGTGACCAACAGGGGAGGTATTCACCCCTCCACTTT.

This rearrangement joins TRBV18 to TRBJ1-2; D perhaps matches TRBD1 (5 bases). The CDR3 extends over 14 amino acids. The V gene's germline CDR1 is KGHSH and CDR2 LQKENI. V shed 2 bases and J shed 6 bases, with 13 bases lying between them. The CDR3 DNA is TGTGCCAGCTCACCAAGGGGTGCCCCCGATGGCTACACCTTC. This translates into CASSPRGAPDGYTF.

The V and J genes are TRBV7-9 and TRBJ2-3; D is unclear. V lost 5 bases to trimming and J lost 4 bases, with 7 bases between them. Germline V gene sequence: CDR1 SEHNR, CDR2 FQNEAQ (reference sequence). The CDR3 contains 12 residues. The CDR3 here is CASSIQADTQYF. Written as DNA, the CDR3 is TGTGCCAGCAGCATCCAGGCAGATACGCAGTATTTT. Supplemented by reference TRBV7-9 and TRBJ2-3, the full variable domain reads DTGVSQNPRHKITKRGQNVTFRCDPISEHNRLYWYRQTLGQGPEFLTYFQNEAQLEKSRLLSDRFSAERPKGSFSTLEIQRTEQGDSAMYLCASSIQADTQYFGPGTRLTVL.

The chain employs TRBV28 and TRBJ2-1; possibly TRBD2 for D (6 bases). The length of the CDR3 is 15 residues. V dropped 6 bases and J dropped 9 bases, with 21 bases sitting between them. The germline V gene has CDR1 MDHEN and CDR2 SYDVKM. The CDR3 DNA reads as TGTGCCAGCAGCCCTGGGGGGAGGAGGGGCGGTGAGCAGTTCTTC. Translation: CASSPGGRRGGEQFF.

This clone was counted once. This chain joins TRBV10-3 and TRBJ2-7; TRBD1 is a possible D gene (6 bases). The germline V and J ends were trimmed by 2 bases and 2 bases, with 10 bases remaining between them. Germline lookup yields CDR1 ENHRY and CDR2 SYGVKD. This CDR3 region has 14 residues. CDR3 sequence reads: CAISEGQITYEQYF. The CDR3 DNA reads as TGTGCCATCAGTGAGGGACAGATTACCTACGAGCAGTACTTC.

The chain is built from TRBV7-2 and TRBJ1-5, with a possible D match to TRBD1 (6 bases). With 5 bases removed from V and 7 bases from J, the gap between germline ends came to 15 bases. The CDR3 length is 14 residues. In germline, CDR1 is SGHTA, CDR2 FQGNSA. The CDR3 coding sequence is TGTGCCAGCAGCCAGTCGGCAGGGGAGCAGCCCCAGCATTTT. Amino acids: CASSQSAGEQPQHF. The full variable domain, its missing parts supplied by reference TRBV7-2 and TRBJ1-5, is GAGVSQSPSNKVTEKGKDVELRCDPISGHTALYWYRQSLGQGLEFLIYFQGNSAPDKSGLPSDRFSAERTGGSVSTLTIQRTQQEDSAVYLCASSQSAGEQPQHFGDGTRLSIL.

This clone came up once. This chain links TRBV30 with TRBJ2-3; D unclear. Between the trimmed V and J ends, which lost 3 bases and 6 bases, there was a span of 10 bases. The CDR3 spans 12 residues. Germline CDR1 is GTSNPN and CDR2 is SVGIG (reference sequence). The CDR3 DNA reads as TGTGCCTGGAGCCCCCTCAGGGATACGCAGTATTTT. This gives the protein CAWSPLRDTQYF.

In its sample, this clone was seen a few times. V is TRBV4-2 and J is TRBJ2-7, with TRBD1 as a possible D gene (6 bases). Germline lookup yields CDR1 LGHNA and CDR2 YNFKEQ. This CDR3 spans 14 amino acids. V dropped 2 bases and J dropped 6 bases, with 14 bases sitting between them. The CDR3 DNA reads as TGTGCCAGCAGCCAATTTCGACAGGATCCCGAGCAGTACTTC. Protein sequence: CASSQFRQDPEQYF.

V and J are TRBV6-5 and TRBJ2-1; the D gene is possibly TRBD2 (6 bases). From germline, CDR1 is MNHEY and CDR2 SVGAGI. The CDR3 runs to 15 residues. V lost 6 bases and J lost 4, with 16 bases in between. CDR3 region: CASRVRASVYNEQFF. The CDR3 nucleotides read TGTGCCAGCAGGGTCCGGGCTAGCGTATACAATGAGCAGTTCTTC.

A single count supports this clone. This chain connects TRBV7-9 to TRBJ2-1; D gene ambiguous. Germline CDR1 is SEHNR and CDR2 is FQNEAQ (reference sequence). CDR3 size: 15 residues. Trimming cost V 1 base and J 1 base, with 8 bases left between them. CDR3 loop: CASSLVPGSYNEQFF. The CDR3 coding sequence is TGTGCCAGCAGCTTAGTCCCCGGGTCCTACAATGAGCAGTTCTTC. The whole variable domain, filled in from reference TRBV7-9 and TRBJ2-1, reads DTGVSQNPRHKITKRGQNVTFRCDPISEHNRLYWYRQTLGQGPEFLTYFQNEAQLEKSRLLSDRFSAERPKGSFSTLEIQRTEQGDSAMYLCASSLVPGSYNEQFFGPGTRLTVL.

The chain carries TRBV5-5 and TRBJ1-6, with 8 positions matching TRBD1. Trimming removed 4 bases from V and 8 bases from J; junction bases left unmatched: 5. This CDR3 has 14 residues. Germline V gene sequence: CDR1 SGHKS, CDR2 YYEKEE (reference sequence). CDR3 residues: CASSGRQGYSPLHF. DNA for the CDR3: TGTGCCAGCAGCGGAAGACAGGGGTATTCACCCCTCCACTTT.

This sequence joins TRBV24-1 and TRBJ1-2; TRBD1 is a possible D gene (6 bases). CDR3 length: 13 residues. V lost 1 base to trimming and J lost 8 bases, with 10 bases between them. CDR1 and CDR2 from the germline V gene are KGHDR and SFDVKD. CDR3 amino acids: CATSDFYRDGYTF. CDR3 bases: TGTGCCACCAGTGATTTCTACAGGGACGGCTACACCTTC.

The chain is built from TRBV5-4 and TRBJ2-3, with TRBD1 matching over 7 bases. In germline, CDR1 is SGHNT, CDR2 YYREEE (reference sequence). The CDR3 is 14 residues long. Trimming removed 1 base from V and 5 bases from J; junction bases left unmatched: 4. As DNA, the CDR3 is TGTGCCAGCAGCTTGAGGCAGGGGGAAGATACGCAGTATTTT. This codes for CASSLRQGEDTQYF.

The genes are TRBV7-2 and TRBJ1-5, with D possibly TRBD1 on 5 matching bases. CDR1 and CDR2 from the germline V gene are SGHTA and FQGNSA. This CDR3 region has 16 residues. The germline V and J ends were trimmed by 4 bases and 7 bases, with 20 bases remaining between them. This CDR3 reads CASSSGGPSGRQPQHF. For the CDR3, the DNA is TGTGCCAGCAGCTCGGGAGGCCCTTCAGGGAGGCAGCCCCAGCATTTT. The variable domain in full, completed from reference TRBV7-2 and TRBJ1-5, reads GAGVSQSPSNKVTEKGKDVELRCDPISGHTALYWYRQSLGQGLEFLIYFQGNSAPDKSGLPSDRFSAERTGGSVSTLTIQRTQQEDSAVYLCASSSGGPSGRQPQHFGDGTRLSIL.

This chain links TRBV30 with TRBJ2-7; D uncertain. This CDR3 is built from 13 residues. V dropped 8 bases and J dropped 3 bases, with 17 bases sitting between them. The germline V gene has CDR1 GTSNPN and CDR2 SVGIG (reference sequence). The CDR3 DNA follows: TGTGCCATCCGGCGAGGTCTTTTCTACGAGCAGTACTTC. Translated: CAIRRGLFYEQYF.

This sequence joins TRBV30 and TRBJ1-1; 7 bases map to TRBD1. V lost 4 bases, J lost 5 bases, and 7 bases stayed unmatched. Germline V gene sequence: CDR1 GTSNPN, CDR2 SVGIG (reference sequence). The CDR3 has 13 amino acids. CDR3 in DNA: TGTGCCTGGAACCCGACAGGGAAAACTGAAGCTTTCTTT. Amino acid sequence: CAWNPTGKTEAFF.

The J gene is TRBJ2-7, the V gene TRBV3-1 (or the pseudogene TRBV3-2), with a weak D call TRBD1 (6 bases). The CDR3 has 15 amino acids. V was clipped by 0 bases and J by 7 bases, with 16 bases between them. The germline V gene has CDR1 LGHDT and CDR2 YNNKEL (reference sequence). The CDR3 sequence: CASSQEGTTPREQYF. CDR3 bases: TGTGCCAGCAGCCAAGAAGGGACAACCCCCAGGGAGCAGTACTTC.

CDR3 DNA sequence: TGCGCCAGCAGCTTGGGGATGACGGGGGGCCAAGAGACCCAGTACTTC. The encoded protein is CASSLGMTGGQETQYF. The chain couples TRBV5-1 to TRBJ2-5, with TRBD2 matching 7 bases. This CDR3 region has 16 residues. Germline CDR1 SGHRS, CDR2 YFSETQ. The J segment lost 1 base and the V segment lost 0 bases, leaving 6 bases of the junction unmatched.